This paragraph reports one T cell receptor (beta chain). Both 60 Vbeta primers and 13 Jbeta primers went into the PCR. Sequencing was performed with immunoSEQ multiplex PCR; in TCRdb, only in-frame clones are kept and a portion is missing. The sample lists 150,000 or so clones; roughly 88% were seen once. This entry belongs to a study of cytomegalovirus exposure and HLA in healthy donors. V lost 2 bases and J 0 bases, leaving 11 bases between the germline ends. The germline CDR1 and CDR2 sequences are MNHNS and SASEGT. CDR3 length equals 16 residues. The sequence derives from a man aged 18-30 years in good health and CMV-seropositive. The gene calls are TRBV6-1 and TRBJ1-5; D ambiguous. The sample comprised PBMCs. The DNA for the CDR3 is TGTGCCAGCAGTGAACTCCAAGCCTATAGCAATCAGCCCCAGCATTTT. Residues: CASSELQAYSNQPQHF.